This T cell receptor (beta chain) appears in the sequencing data of a study of OX40 agonist ivuxolimab in advanced cancers. Study-level background: All patients had ivuxolimab intravenously every 2 weeks at 0.01 to 10 mg/kg.

Study outcomes and limitations: Average numbers of expanded clones were greater in CD8+ T cells than in CD4+.

Note on this clone: As yet, its antigen is unknown.

Samples of blood were obtained at baseline, on cycle 4 day 1, and on cycle 7 day 1. The method was immunoSEQ multiplex PCR; TCRdb's version includes in-frame clones alone and lacks a portion of them. This sample has 60,000 to 75,000 clones; around 87% occur once, and the top ten carry approximately 5%. This CDR3 has 12 residues. The V end lost 2 bases, the J end lost 3 bases, and 5 bases lay between the germline ends. Germline CDR1 MNHNS, CDR2 SASEGT. Sample: CD4+ or CD8+ T cells sorted from blood, taken in a trial of the OX40 agonist ivuxolimab. The V gene is TRBV6-1, the J gene TRBJ2-7, with D hard to call. The sequence derives from an adult with an advanced solid tumor such as melanoma, head and neck, liver or kidney cancer. In DNA form, the CDR3 reads TGTGCCAGCAGTGAAATTCGCTACGAGCAGTACTTC. This sequence encodes CASSEIRYEQYF.